The clone carrying this T cell receptor (beta chain) is a singleton in its sample. Antigen unknown. Sequencing used immunoSEQ multiplex PCR; TCRdb keeps in-frame clones, though not all of them. This table holds approximately 17,000 clones, about four fifths found once. This entry comes from a study of somatic mutations in cytotoxic T cells in rheumatoid arthritis. Overall study: Each patient's diagnosis was followed right away by a blood draw (around 30 ml EDTA), before any treatment.

Regarding the study as a whole: Rising age went with increasing CD8+ clonality in rheumatoid arthritis patients; healthy controls showed no such increase. CD8+ T-cell clonality showed no significant difference between rheumatoid arthritis patients and age-matched healthy controls.

This CDR3 spans 14 amino acids. Trimming took off 1 base at V and 4 bases at J, with 11 bases between the two ends. CDR1 is SQVTM, CDR2 ANQGSEA, per germline. This TCR was recovered from an adult with rheumatoid arthritis. The specimen sequenced was CD8+ T cells sorted from blood. J is TRBJ2-1 and V is TRBV29-1, with unresolved D. The chain's CDR3 is CSVEVLDRYNEQFF. For the CDR3, the DNA is TGCAGCGTTGAAGTCCTTGATAGGTACAATGAGCAGTTCTTC.